Given below is one T cell receptor (beta chain) in context. What this receptor recognizes is not known. No much larger clone is present one base from it, and per-base qualities are unavailable. Trimmed from V: 6 bases; trimmed from J: 5 bases; junction bases lacking a gene match: 9. The CDR3 has 14 amino acids, counting the end cysteine and phenylalanine. Only the CDR3 DNA is retained, 42 bases long and in frame from the first base. The germline V gene supplies CDR1 SGHNT and CDR2 YENEEA. The trial excluded patients who had a history of autoimmune disease or who were on systemic immunosuppression. Peripheral blood for TCR sequencing was collected from all dose cohorts at baseline, on cycle 4 day 1, and on cycle 7 day 1. The samples were drawn from a first-in-human, open-label, multicenter phase I dose-escalation trial of ivuxolimab. Adults with locally advanced or metastatic melanoma, renal cell carcinoma, hepatocellular carcinoma or head and neck squamous cell carcinoma were enrolled in the trial. Before TCR sequencing, CD4+ T cells and CD8+ T cells were sorted from peripheral blood as separate populations.

Genomic DNA was extracted from sorted cells for sequencing of the TCRbeta CDR3 region. The immunoSEQ Assay was used to sequence the TCRbeta CDR3 regions. Held by TCRdb, this immuneACCESS table contains in-frame sequences only and omits some clones. Under half of the omission traces to an unresolved V gene where checked; the cause of the rest is unknown. In all, the sample holds some 62,000 clones, and approximately 84% of those were seen once. Clones ranked in the top ten supply around 9.5% of the sample. The sample is drawn from a study of OX40 agonist ivuxolimab in advanced cancers. The study in broad terms: Ivuxolimab, which targeted the costimulatory receptor OX40 (CD134), was an agonistic, fully human IgG2 monoclonal antibody. Intravenous ivuxolimab was administered to patients every 2 weeks at six dose levels: 0.01, 0.1, 0.3, 1.5, 3 and 10 mg/kg. Of the approximately 54 patients in dose escalation, 19 had hepatocellular carcinoma, about 15 had melanoma, 9 had renal cell carcinoma and 9 had head and neck cancer. In the dose-escalation cohort, around four fifths of patients were male, and the mean age was approximately 60 years, with a range of about 20 to 79. Prior anti-PD-1, anti-PD-L1 or anti-CTLA-4 therapy was permitted, and checkpoint inhibitors had been received by more than 35% of dose-escalation patients. Partial responses occurred in three dose-escalation patients: two with cutaneous melanoma and one with hepatocellular carcinoma. The point of sequencing TCRbeta in the periphery was to test whether ivuxolimab changed TCR sequence diversity and drove clonal T-cell expansion. The paper reports the monotherapy dose-escalation portion (N = 52 patients) of the phase I ivuxolimab trial. On the study overall, not on this receptor specifically: Antigen specificity was not determined for the clonally expanded peripheral T cells. At doses from 0.1 to 3.0 mg/kg, clonal expansion was seen in both CD4+ and CD8+ blood T cells between baseline and week 6. Low levels of normalized T-cell clonal expansion were also shown by some nonresponding patients. On average, CD8+ T cells showed more expanded clones than CD4+ T cells after ivuxolimab. In the 0.1-3.0 mg/kg groups, partial responders were among the patients with the lowest normalized peripheral clonal expansion, particularly in CD8+ T cells.

The source material was CD4+ or CD8+ T cells sorted from blood, sampled in a trial of the OX40 agonist ivuxolimab. The rearranged chain carries TRBV11-3 and TRBJ2-7; the junction holds 8 bases that match TRBD1. This TCR was sampled from an adult with an advanced solid tumor such as melanoma, head and neck, liver or kidney cancer. The DNA is TGTGCCAGCAGTCCCGGGACAGGCCCCCACGAGCAGTACTTC. This is translated as CASSPGTGPHEQYF.